The 9 T cell receptor beta chains reported below all come from one sample, sequenced in a study of CD8 T cells in ankylosing spondylitis. TCRdb independently ran MiXCR on the 5' RACE reads; one entry per CDR3 protein. The sample records about 250,000 distinct CDR3 sequences, roughly a quarter being singletons. Material: blood, either unsorted or a sorted T cell fraction (not recorded which). All receptors come from a male donor with ankylosing spondylitis or in good health (not recorded which).

Regarding this clonotype: One end of the junction fails to match germline, which may point to a read error. V usage is TRBV11-2 and J usage is TRBJ1-4, with D perhaps matching TRBD1 (5 bases). From germline, CDR1 is SGHAT and CDR2 FQNNGV. CDR3 length: 16 residues. The CDR3 DNA sequence: TGTGCCAGCAGCTTAGCCCGACAGAACTCTAATAAAAAACTGTTTTTT. Translated, it gives CASSLARQNSNKKLFF.

The chain carries TRBV15 and TRBJ2-3; D gene unclear. In germline, CDR1 is LNHNV, CDR2 YYDKDF (reference sequence). Between the trimmed V and J ends, which lost 5 bases and 4 bases, there was a span of 13 bases. The length of the CDR3 is 14 residues. CDR3 DNA: TGTGCCACCAGCCCATTAGCAAGTTCAGATACGCAGTATTTT. Its protein product is CATSPLASSDTQYF.

Points on this clonotype: The junction and the germline gene differ at one end; a read error may be behind it. The chain carries TRBV12-3 or TRBV12-4 and TRBJ2-5, with unresolved D. CDR3 length: 14 residues. This CDR3 reads CASSLGPIQETQYF. As DNA, the CDR3 is TGTGCCAGCAGCTTAGGTCCCATCCAAGAGACCCAGTACTTC.

In this sample, this clonotype turned up many times. J is TRBJ2-5 and V is TRBV28, with D unresolved. Trimming stripped 5 bases from V and 8 bases from J, with 21 bases between. The CDR3 sequence is 15 residues long. Germline V gene data show CDR1 as MDHEN and CDR2 as SYDVKM. Written as DNA, the CDR3 is TGTGCCAGCAGTCCTCCCGGGCTAGTCAAGGTCACCCAGTACTTC. Encoded protein: CASSPPGLVKVTQYF.

This clonotype showed up many times. The V and J genes are TRBV20-1 and TRBJ2-5, with D perhaps matching TRBD2 (6 bases). CDR3 length: 13 residues. V was trimmed by 5 bases and J by 5 bases, leaving 15 bases between them. Germline loops: CDR1 DFQATT, CDR2 SNEGSKA (reference sequence). CDR3 coding DNA: TGCAGTGCTCACCGCACTGGGAGGGAGACCCAGTACTTC. Protein product: CSAHRTGRETQYF.

The rearrangement uses TRBV20-1 and TRBJ1-2, with 9 bases matching TRBD1. There are 16 residues in the CDR3. V was clipped by 0 bases and J by 4 bases; unmatched bases: 9. Looked up from germline, CDR1 is DFQATT and CDR2 is SNEGSKA (reference sequence). The CDR3 region has the DNA TGCAGTGCTAGAGAACAGCGCGGGACAGGGTCCTATGGCTACACCTTC. Protein sequence: CSAREQRGTGSYGYTF.

The chain's CDR3 is CASSSGDIQYF. CDR3 coding DNA: TGTGCCAGCAGTTCGGGGGACATTCAGTACTTC. The chain joins TRBV12-3 or TRBV12-4 to TRBJ2-4; D perhaps matches TRBD2 (6 bases). The CDR3 has 11 residues. The ends were cut back, 4 bases at V and 8 bases at J, with 6 bases in the middle.

This clonotype was counted only a few times. This rearrangement joins TRBV12-3 or TRBV12-4 to TRBJ2-3, with 9 bases that match TRBD1. The CDR3 runs 14 residues. Trimming removed 5 bases from V and 5 bases from J; junction bases left unmatched: 5. CDR3 bases: TGTGCCAGCAGTCCTACAGGGGGCGAAGATACGCAGTATTTT. Its translation: CASSPTGGEDTQYF.

The V and J genes are TRBV24-1 and TRBJ1-2; weak D call: TRBD1 (6 bases). The V and J ends lost 4 bases and 8 bases respectively, with 16 bases between them. Per the germline V gene, CDR1 is KGHDR and CDR2 is SFDVKD. The CDR3 is 14 amino acids. The CDR3 protein is CATSESNLQGGYTF. CDR3 nucleotides: TGTGCCACCAGTGAATCCAACTTACAGGGAGGCTACACCTTC.